Below, one TCR beta chain is given with its context. What it recognizes is unknown. The data are from a study of T cells in localized non-small cell lung cancer. Findings and limits, study-wide: Uninvolved neighboring lung showed the greatest T cell clonality, exceeding tumor. Because researchers sequenced only one region of the tumor, heterogeneity is still possible. Adjacent lung tissue had a median roughly 52 of the top 100 clones found in the tumor. Longer overall survival associated with higher blood T cell density; shorter survival with higher adjacent-lung clonality.

V shed 6 bases and J shed 5 bases, with 8 bases lying between them. The CDR3 is 12 residues long. CDR1 and CDR2 (germline): MNHNS, SASEGT. Here immunoSEQ multiplex PCR was the method, and the copy in TCRdb shows in-frame clones only, minus some. The sample has about 26,000 clones, less than 95% seen once. The source was peripheral blood, collected before any cancer treatment. This clonotype was sampled from a female donor of 60 years or more with stage II squamous cell lung carcinoma. The chain is built from TRBV6-1 and TRBJ1-5; D is unclear. This CDR3 reads CASSDPDQPQHF. The CDR3 DNA follows: TGTGCCAGCAGCGACCCTGATCAGCCCCAGCATTTT.